This T cell receptor (beta chain) was found in a study of T cells in Graves' hyperthyroidism and ophthalmopathy. Study outcomes and limitations: Onset of ophthalmopathy came a median 6.5 months after the model predicted it.

The blood sample dates from first hyperthyroidism diagnosis, preceding any ophthalmopathy symptoms. Amplified TCR beta CDR3 regions derived from RNA transcripts. Using the HTBI primer set, a first-round RT-PCR was run on the TCR CDR3. TCRdb processed the multiplex PCR reads anew with MiXCR; each CDR3 protein has one entry. The sample yields fewer than 650,000 distinct CDR3 sequences, more than 11% seen once. Of note for this clonotype: What it recognizes is unknown.

This CDR3 spans 15 amino acids. Germline V CDR1 and CDR2: SGHTA, FQGNSA. The chain recombines TRBV7-2 with TRBJ1-4, with D hard to call. The clonotype was recovered from a woman in her twenties or thirties with Graves' hyperthyroidism that later progressed to Graves' ophthalmopathy. Sequencing input: blood. This CDR3 is CPSSPAQWANEKLFF. The CDR3 region has the DNA TGTCCGAGCAGCCCAGCCCAGTGGGCTAATGAAAAACTGTTTTTT. The full variable domain, rest sourced from reference TRBV7-2 and TRBJ1-4, is GAGVSQSPSNKVTEKGKDVELRCDPISGHTALYWYRQSLGQGLEFLIYFQGNSAPDKSGLPSDRFSAERTGGSVSTLTIQRTQQEDSAVYLCPSSPAQWANEKLFFGSGTQLSVL.